This passage covers 19 T cell receptor beta chains from one sample sequenced in a study of blood T cell repertoires in COVID-19. Assay used: immunoSEQ multiplex PCR; TCRdb lists only in-frame clones, some missing. This sample has 50,000 to 65,000 clones, with 65% to 75% found just once. The sample consisted of peripheral blood. These receptors were collected from a woman at least 80 years old with acute or convalescent COVID-19.

The V gene is TRBV10-3, the J gene TRBJ2-5, with TRBD1 as a possible D gene (7 bases). Germline V gene data show CDR1 as ENHRY and CDR2 as SYGVKD. V dropped 4 bases and J dropped 4 bases, with 13 bases sitting between them. The CDR3 extends over 14 amino acids. CDR3 sequence (DNA): TGTGCCATCAGTGGGAGACAGGGAGGAGAGACCCAGTACTTC. Translation gives CAISGRQGGETQYF.

This chain links TRBV11-2 with TRBJ2-7; 7 bases fit TRBD1. Per the germline V gene, CDR1 is SGHAT and CDR2 is FQNNGV. After removal of 8 bases from V and 1 base from J, the junction contained 8 bases not matched to a gene. This CDR3 has 14 residues. The CDR3 reads CASRPDRVSYEQYF. The CDR3 DNA reads TGTGCCAGCCGTCCTGACAGGGTATCCTACGAGCAGTACTTC.

The chain uses TRBV3-1 (or the pseudogene TRBV3-2) and TRBJ2-5; D is perhaps TRBD2 (5 bases). V lost 7 bases to trimming and J lost 7 bases, with 22 bases between them. The CDR3 runs 15 residues. The germline V gene encodes CDR1 LGHDT and CDR2 YNNKEL (reference sequence). The CDR3 reads CASTQDWAAPGTQYF. CDR3 DNA sequence: TGTGCCAGCACCCAGGACTGGGCGGCGCCCGGGACCCAGTACTTC.

This clone was seen more than once but under ten times. This chain uses TRBV14 with TRBJ2-2; 8 nucleotides line up with TRBD1. Germline V CDR1 and CDR2: SGHDN, FVKESK. The CDR3 runs 15 residues. V shed 4 bases, J shed 1 base, and the junction held 2 bases outside the gene matches. DNA for the CDR3: TGTGCCAGCAGCCGCGGACAGGGGAACACCGGGGAGCTGTTTTTT. It is translated as CASSRGQGNTGELFF.

This clone has at least ten counts. The chain couples TRBV11-3 to TRBJ2-3; TRBD2 matches 12 bases. Germline loops: CDR1 SGHNT, CDR2 YENEEA. The junction had 6 bases not matched to a gene; V was cut back by 7 bases and J by 1 base. This CDR3 comprises 16 residues. The CDR3 coding sequence is TGTGCCAGCACCAGGACTAGCGGGATTGGCACAGATACGCAGTATTTT. Translated: CASTRTSGIGTDTQYF.

This clone was counted between two and nine times. Compared with germline, one end of the junction differs, possibly owing to a read error. The chain joins TRBV7-9 to TRBJ1-2, with D hard to call. Germline loops: CDR1 SEHNR, CDR2 FQNEAQ (reference sequence). This CDR3 has 12 amino acids. CDR3 nucleotides: TGTGCCAGCAGCTTAGGCCCGAAGCCAATTCGGTTC. Amino acids: CASSLGPKPIRF.

The chain uses TRBV5-1 and TRBJ2-1, with TRBD2 identical over 9 bases. Germline CDR1 SGHRS, CDR2 YFSETQ. The CDR3 length is 16 residues. The junction had 7 bases not matched to a gene; V was cut back by 6 bases and J by 0 bases. In DNA form, the CDR3 reads TGCGCCAGCAAGGGGGCGGGAGGGAGCTCCTACAATGAGCAGTTCTTC. Amino acids: CASKGAGGSSYNEQFF. The variable domain in full, with the rest retrieved from reference TRBV5-1 and TRBJ2-1, is KAGVTQTPRYLIKTRGQQVTLSCSPISGHRSVSWYQQTPGQGLQFLFEYFSETQRNKGNFPGRFSGRQFSNSRSEMNVSTLELGDSALYLCASKGAGGSSYNEQFFGPGTRLTVL.

The chain couples TRBV4-1 to TRBJ2-1; the match to TRBD1 covers 7 bases. The CDR3 length is 13 residues. The V segment lost 3 bases and the J segment 14 bases; nucleotides outside the gene matches: 10. Germline V lookup: CDR1 MGHRA, CDR2 YSYEKL. CDR3: CASSQDLDRDEFF. In DNA, the CDR3 is TGCGCCAGCAGCCAGGATCTTGACAGGGATGAGTTCTTC.

The chain employs TRBV21-1 and TRBJ1-1; TRBD1, the table's D call, was not compared with the DNA. TRBV21-1 is reported as a pseudogene. The CDR3 loop spans 15 amino acids. CDR3 sequence reads: CASSSYRGEDTEAFF. Written as DNA, the CDR3 is TGTGCCAGCAGCTCGTACAGGGGTGAGGACACTGAAGCTTTCTTT.

The CDR3 bases are TGTGCCTGGAACCGGGGGAACAATTCACCCCTCCACTTT. It specifies CAWNRGNNSPLHF. This chain joins TRBV30 and TRBJ1-6; weak D call: TRBD1 (5 bases). This CDR3 region has 13 residues. Trimming took off 4 bases at V and 7 bases at J, with 11 bases between the two ends. Germline V gives CDR1 GTSNPN, CDR2 SVGIG (reference sequence). The whole variable domain, remainder taken from reference TRBV30 and TRBJ1-6, is SQTIHQWPATLVQPVGSPLSLECTVEGTSNPNLYWYRQAAGRGLQLLFYSVGIGQISSEVPQNLSASRPQDRQFILSSKKLLLSDSGFYLCAWNRGNNSPLHFGNGTRLTVT.

The V gene is TRBV5-1, the J gene TRBJ2-2; D gene unclear. Trimming cost V 0 bases and J 4 bases, with 7 bases left between them. The CDR3 covers 14 residues. The V gene's germline CDR1 is SGHRS and CDR2 YFSETQ. The CDR3 DNA sequence: TGCGCCAGCAGCTTGGACATGTCCACCGGGGAGCTGTTTTTT. Protein product: CASSLDMSTGELFF.

Only a few counts were recorded for this clone. The rearrangement uses TRBV12-3 or TRBV12-4 and TRBJ1-1; no reliable D call. V shed 3 bases and J shed 8 bases, with 13 bases lying between them. There are 13 residues in the CDR3. The CDR3 region is CASSLKAGIEAFF. CDR3 nucleotides: TGTGCCAGCAGTTTGAAAGCCGGGATAGAAGCTTTCTTT.

The chain employs TRBV10-2 and TRBJ2-7, with D perhaps matching TRBD1 (6 bases). V was trimmed by 7 bases and J by 2 bases, leaving 12 bases between them. The CDR3 totals 13 residues. Germline V gives CDR1 WSHSY, CDR2 SAAADI. The CDR3 DNA follows: TGCGCCAGCACAGGGGACCTACCCTACGAGCAGTACTTC. It translates to CASTGDLPYEQYF.

The chain joins TRBV19 to TRBJ1-3; maybe TRBD1 (6 bases). This CDR3 contains 15 residues. V lost 0 bases and J 4 bases, leaving 10 bases between the germline ends. CDR1 is LNHDA and CDR2 is SQIVND in the germline V gene (reference sequence). CDR3 sequence reads: CASSIDPTGGNTIYF. Here the CDR3 DNA reads TGTGCCAGTAGTATAGATCCAACAGGGGGAAACACCATATATTTT.

J is TRBJ2-2 and V is TRBV7-2; TRBD2 matches 7 bases. V lost 5 bases and J lost 5; bases outside the gene matches: 5. Germline loops: CDR1 SGHTA, CDR2 FQGNSA. This CDR3 has 14 amino acids. The CDR3 coding sequence is TGTGCCAGCAGCCCTTGGACTAGTACCGGGGAGCTGTTTTTT. Its translation is CASSPWTSTGELFF.

This chain uses TRBV6-5 with TRBJ1-1, with 7 positions matching TRBD1. Germline V gene sequence: CDR1 MNHEY, CDR2 SVGAGI. This CDR3 comprises 15 residues. V was pared by 2 bases and J by 1 base, with 4 bases of the junction left unmatched. The CDR3 sequence: CASSYTTGANTEAFF. Written as DNA, the CDR3 is TGTGCCAGCAGTTACACAACAGGGGCGAACACTGAAGCTTTCTTT.

This clone was picked up a small number of times. The rearrangement uses TRBV5-5 and TRBJ2-2; 8 nucleotides align to TRBD1. The CDR3 extends over 17 amino acids. The trim removed 0 bases at V and 3 bases at J, leaving 7 bases unmatched. Germline lookup yields CDR1 SGHKS and CDR2 YYEKEE (reference sequence). The CDR3 nucleotides read TGTGCCAGCAGCTTGGGGCAGGGGGCGATTTACACCGGGGAGCTGTTTTTT. It encodes CASSLGQGAIYTGELFF. Together with reference TRBV5-5 and TRBJ2-2, the CDR3 gives the full variable domain: DAGVTQSPTHLIKTRGQQVTLRCSPISGHKSVSWYQQVLGQGPQFIFQYYEKEERGRGNFPDRFSARQFPNYSSELNVNALLLGDSALYLCASSLGQGAIYTGELFFGEGSRLTVL.

This chain uses TRBV7-2 with TRBJ2-7; TRBD2 matches 10 bases. The V gene end was trimmed by 2 bases and the J gene end by 5 bases; junction bases not matched to a gene: 12. Per the germline V gene, CDR1 is SGHTA and CDR2 is FQGNSA. This CDR3 comprises 17 residues. The CDR3 region is CASSLFASGRGSHEQYF. CDR3 bases: TGTGCCAGCAGCTTATTTGCTAGCGGGAGAGGTTCCCACGAGCAGTACTTC.

The V and J genes are TRBV4-2 and TRBJ1-2; unclear D gene. Germline V CDR1 and CDR2: LGHNA, YNFKEQ. The CDR3 consists of 17 residues. Trimming left V 0 bases short and J 0 bases short, with 14 bases between. DNA for the CDR3: TGTGCCAGCAGCCAAGATAGGCGGTCAGATCCTAACTATGGCTACACCTTC. This gives the protein CASSQDRRSDPNYGYTF.